The present TCR beta chain was sequenced within a study of cytomegalovirus exposure and HLA in healthy donors. PCR amplification relied on 60 Vbeta primers (plus 13 Jbeta primers). The data were produced by immunoSEQ multiplex PCR, yet TCRdb's version contains in-frame clones alone and is incomplete. The profile shows under 200,000 clones, around 77% of them singletons. This clone was detected a few times. This TCR was recovered from a man aged 60 to 69 in good health and CMV-seronegative. Specimen: PBMCs.

The CDR3 DNA sequence: TGTGCCAGCAGCTTCGACAGCTCTAGCGGAGAGACCCAGTACTTC. Translated: CASSFDSSSGETQYF. The V and J genes are TRBV7-2 and TRBJ2-5, with 7 bases matching TRBD2. In germline, CDR1 is SGHTA, CDR2 FQGNSA. Trimming cost V 3 bases and J 4 bases; bases outside gene matches: 8. CDR3 length: 15 residues.